The T cell receptor beta chain described here comes from a study of T cell repertoires in aging, cancer and after chemotherapy. The template was genomic DNA from peripheral blood, not RNA. This clonotype was seen a few times. No antigen is known for it. CDR1 LNHDA and CDR2 SQIVND come from the germline V gene (reference sequence). The CDR3 totals 15 residues. Trimming cost V 7 bases and J 1 base, with 16 bases left between them. TRB rearrangements spanning V, D and J were amplified using mixed TRB-A/B primers. TCRdb reprocessed the multiplex PCR reads via MiXCR and lists one record per CDR3 protein. The data show 2,000 to 2,500 distinct CDR3 sequences, with more than 30% seen just once and about 17% held by the top ten. Notes on the study in general: Immunological memory after chemotherapy cannot be judged from the repertoire data. Healthy donors lost TCR diversity with age mainly through richness, cancer patients through richness and evenness. Untreated cancer patients had significantly lower blood TCR diversity than age-matched healthy donors.

This TCR was sampled from a human donor with a solid tumor. The chain is built from TRBV19 and TRBJ1-1; D gene ambiguous. The sample consisted of blood. CDR3 region: CASTEIKRSNTEAFF. The DNA for the CDR3 is TGTGCCAGTACCGAAATCAAGCGGTCGAACACTGAAGCTTTCTTT.